This T cell receptor (beta chain) was identified during a study of vaccination and CD4 T cells after COVID-19. About this clonotype itself: What it binds is not known.

Treatment described: approximately nine-day PBMC culture with coronavirus spike peptide pools or control peptides (ViraFEST assay). It was before the COVID-19 pandemic (2011-2018) that the unexposed donor's CD4+ T cells were collected. Antigen-specific T cells were expanded with peptide pools by ViraFEST, and TCRs were then sequenced. The CDR3 is 14 amino acids. V gave up 3 bases and J gave up 3 bases, with 10 bases separating them. The germline V gene has CDR1 LNHDA and CDR2 SQIVND (reference sequence). The Oncomine TCR Beta short-read assay was applied to DNA of cultured CD4+ T cells. Researchers extracted genomic DNA from CD4+ T cells that had been cultured. TCRdb independently ran MiXCR on the PCR reads; one entry per CDR3 protein. The sample records around 7,500 distinct CDR3 sequences, 25% to 35% being singletons.

The TCR was taken from a human donor in good health. The chain is built from TRBV19 and TRBJ2-3, with D unresolved. The sequenced material came from CD4+ T cells from blood, cultured in vitro. Written as DNA, the CDR3 is TGTGCCAGTAGTATGACGATAGTGACAGATACGCAGTATTTT. Amino acid sequence: CASSMTIVTDTQYF. Filled out from reference TRBV19 and TRBJ2-3, the complete variable domain reads DGGITQSPKYLFRKEGQNVTLSCEQNLNHDAMYWYRQDPGQGLRLIYYSQIVNDFQKGDIAEGYSVSREKKESFPLTVTSAQKNPTAFYLCASSMTIVTDTQYFGPGTRLTVL.